This TCR beta chain was obtained from a study of T cell responses to AZD1222 COVID-19 vaccine. Trimming removed 5 bases from V and 2 bases from J; junction bases left unmatched: 7. CDR3 length: 15 residues. Germline V CDR1 and CDR2: LNHDA, SQIVND (reference sequence). Clones were sequenced by immunoSEQ multiplex PCR, and TCRdb holds only the in-frame ones, with some missing. This sample has about 190,000 clones, with about 89% found just once. As concerns this clone: The antigen is unknown.

Points from the study as a whole: Repertoires were collected only later (after the peak T cell response had occurred). There were mostly white British donors and more females than males, and clonal diversity was possibly underestimated. An increase in Spike-specific TCR breadth and depth was observed after two AZD1222 doses. Baseline antibody screening turned up just a handful of seropositive AZD1222 recipients.

The source is an adult in good health. The sequencing used peripheral blood, collected on day 0 of MenACWY control vaccination. The V and J genes are TRBV19 and TRBJ1-2; TRBD1 matches 8 bases. The CDR3 DNA sequence: TGTGCCAGTAGTCCAGGTGGGACAGGAAACTATGGCTACACCTTC. It encodes CASSPGGTGNYGYTF. The whole variable domain, filled in from reference TRBV19 and TRBJ1-2, reads DGGITQSPKYLFRKEGQNVTLSCEQNLNHDAMYWYRQDPGQGLRLIYYSQIVNDFQKGDIAEGYSVSREKKESFPLTVTSAQKNPTAFYLCASSPGGTGNYGYTFGSGTRLTVV.